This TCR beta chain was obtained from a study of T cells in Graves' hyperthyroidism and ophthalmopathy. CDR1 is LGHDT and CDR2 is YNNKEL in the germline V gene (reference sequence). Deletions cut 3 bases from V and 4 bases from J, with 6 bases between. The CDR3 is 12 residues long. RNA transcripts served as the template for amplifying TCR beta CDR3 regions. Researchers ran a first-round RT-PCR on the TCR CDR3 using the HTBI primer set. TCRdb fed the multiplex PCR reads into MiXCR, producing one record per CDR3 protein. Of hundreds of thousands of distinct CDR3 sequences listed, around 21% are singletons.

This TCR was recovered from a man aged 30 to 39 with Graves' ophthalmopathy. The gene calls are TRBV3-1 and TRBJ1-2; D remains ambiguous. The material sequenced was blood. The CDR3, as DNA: TGTGCCAGCAGCCAGGACCTCTATGGCTACACCTTC. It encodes CASSQDLYGYTF. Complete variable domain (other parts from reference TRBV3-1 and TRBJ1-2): DTAVSQTPKYLVTQMGNDKSIKCEQNLGHDTMYWYKQDSKKFLKIMFSYNNKELIINETVPNRFSPKSPDKAHLNLHINSLELGDSAVYFCASSQDLYGYTFGSGTRLTVV.